This TCR beta chain appears in the sequencing data of a study of blood T cell repertoires in COVID-19. V gave up 1 base and J gave up 2 bases; unmatched junction bases: 8. The CDR3 covers 17 residues. CDR1 and CDR2 (germline): SQVTM, ANQGSEA. Assay used: immunoSEQ multiplex PCR; TCRdb lists only in-frame clones, some missing. Here the sample spans about 65,000 clones, roughly 92% being singletons. The chain couples TRBV29-1 to TRBJ2-1, with TRBD2 matching 10 bases. The TCR comes from a man between 65 and 85 years old with active COVID-19. The sequenced sample was peripheral blood. The CDR3 spells CSVEGLSGGPTYNEQFF. In nucleotides, the CDR3 is TGCAGCGTTGAAGGTCTTAGCGGGGGGCCAACCTACAATGAGCAGTTCTTC.